A selection of T cell receptor beta chains follows, all from one sample in a study of cytomegalovirus exposure and HLA in healthy donors. The protocol was immunoSEQ multiplex PCR, while the TCRdb copy is restricted to in-frame clones and leaves out a portion. The sample's table shows roughly 100,000 clones. The sample comprised PBMCs. The receptors were gathered from a man aged 35 to 55 in good health and CMV-seronegative. The CDR3 runs from the conserved cysteine through the conserved F or W. Each record gives: J gene, D gene, V gene, CDR3 protein, CDR3 DNA. A D gene is named only where the DNA matches it firmly.

TRBJ1-5	-	TRBV7-9	CASSLADRANQPQHF	TGTGCCAGCAGCTTAGCCGACAGAGCCAATCAGCCCCAGCATTTT
TRBJ2-5	-	TRBV5-4	CASSPVSGQETQYF	TGTGCCAGCAGCCCCGTTAGCGGCCAAGAGACCCAGTACTTC
TRBJ2-7	-	TRBV28	CASSLQGFYEQYF	TGTGCCAGCAGTTTACAGGGATTCTACGAGCAGTACTTC
TRBJ2-1	TRBD2	TRBV19	CASSVLAGSNNEQFF	TGTGCCAGTAGTGTTCTAGCGGGCTCTAACAATGAGCAGTTCTTC
TRBJ1-5	-	TRBV28	CASSPATGSDYNQPQHF	TGTGCCAGCAGTCCCGCAACGGGGTCCGATTACAATCAGCCCCAGCATTTT
TRBJ1-2	-	TRBV18	CASSPMAESNYGYTF	TGTGCCAGCTCACCAATGGCAGAATCTAACTATGGCTACACCTTC
TRBJ1-5	-	TRBV18	CASSPPGGNQPQHF	TGTGCCAGCTCACCACCCGGGGGCAATCAGCCCCAGCATTTT
TRBJ2-6	TRBD1	TRBV18	CASSPRGTGVAGANVLTF	TGTGCCAGCTCACCCCGTGGGACAGGGGTGGCTGGGGCCAACGTCCTGACTTTC
TRBJ2-4	TRBD2	TRBV6-1	CASSEPGLAGLIQYF	TGTGCCAGCAGTGAACCGGGACTAGCGGGCCTTATTCAGTACTTC
TRBJ2-3	TRBD2	TRBV19	CASSSFSSGGPTDTQYF	TGTGCCAGTAGTTCTTTCTCCAGCGGGGGGCCCACAGATACGCAGTATTTT
TRBJ2-4	-	TRBV15	CATSRDRGWGGNIQYF	TGTGCCACCAGCAGAGATAGGGGGTGGGGGGGAAACATTCAGTACTTC
TRBJ1-5	-	TRBV7-9	CASSPIEPGQPQHF	TGTGCCAGCAGCCCGATCGAGCCCGGTCAGCCCCAGCATTTT
TRBJ1-1	-	TRBV7-2	CASSQQPGLTEAFF	TGTGCCAGCAGCCAGCAACCAGGGTTAACTGAAGCTTTCTTT
TRBJ1-1	-	TRBV5-4	CASSKTGNTEAFF	TGTGCCAGCAGCAAGACAGGGAACACTGAAGCTTTCTTT
TRBJ2-1	-	TRBV14	CASSYTGREQFF	TGTGCCAGCAGCTATACCGGGAGAGAGCAGTTCTTC
TRBJ1-6	TRBD1	TRBV6-6	CASKNTGASNSPLHF	TGTGCCAGCAAAAACACAGGGGCAAGTAATTCACCCCTCCACTTT
TRBJ2-7	-	TRBV11-2	CASSFRGYEQYF	TGTGCCAGCAGCTTCAGGGGCTACGAGCAGTACTTC
TRBJ2-3	TRBD2	TRBV5-1	CASSFWASGSLLDTQYF	TGCGCCAGCAGCTTTTGGGCTAGCGGGAGTCTTTTGGATACGCAGTATTTT
TRBJ2-1	TRBD2	TRBV18	CASSLTSGSLNEQFF	TGTGCCAGCTCACTGACTAGCGGGAGTCTCAATGAGCAGTTCTTC
TRBJ2-5	TRBD1	TRBV7-9	CASSFGTGGEQYF	TGTGCCAGCAGCTTCGGGACAGGGGGGGAGCAGTACTTC
TRBJ2-7	TRBD1	TRBV29-1	CSAMGQGAYEQYF	TGCAGCGCAATGGGACAGGGGGCCTACGAGCAGTACTTC
TRBJ2-7	-	TRBV4-2	CASSQGGVGYEQYF	TGTGCCAGCAGCCAAGGCGGGGTGGGGTACGAGCAGTACTTC
TRBJ1-5	-	TRBV4-2	CASSQDLQTDNQPQHF	TGTGCCAGCAGCCAAGATCTGCAGACAGACAATCAGCCCCAGCATTTT
TRBJ2-6	-	TRBV7-6	CASSLEHSHSGANVLTF	TGTGCCAGCAGCTTAGAGCACAGTCACTCTGGGGCCAACGTCCTGACTTTC
TRBJ2-7	TRBD2	TRBV11-2	CASSLDRGLAYEQYF	TGTGCCAGCAGCTTAGATCGGGGACTAGCTTACGAGCAGTACTTC
TRBJ2-7	TRBD2	TRBV6-5	CASSYLRGEQYF	TGTGCCAGCAGTTACTTGCGGGGGGAGCAGTACTTC
TRBJ2-1	TRBD2	TRBV11-3	CASSSGTSGGAYNEQFF	TGTGCCAGCAGCTCCGGGACTAGCGGGGGGGCCTACAATGAGCAGTTCTTC
TRBJ2-7	-	TRBV5-1	CASSLRSYEQYF	TGCGCCAGCAGCCTTAGATCCTACGAGCAGTACTTC
TRBJ2-7	TRBD1	TRBV5-4	CASSSPNSGTAYEQYF	TGTGCCAGCAGCTCACCAAATTCCGGGACAGCCTACGAGCAGTACTTC
TRBJ1-1	TRBD1	TRBV18	CASSGIQGGTEAFF	TGTGCCAGCTCAGGAATACAGGGGGGTACTGAAGCTTTCTTT
TRBJ2-2	-	TRBV11-3	CASSPLGGLNTGELFF	TGTGCCAGCAGCCCACTAGGGGGTCTAAACACCGGGGAGCTGTTTTTT
TRBJ2-2	-	TRBV7-8	CASSSMRYTGELFF	TGTGCCAGCAGCTCAATGCGGTACACCGGGGAGCTGTTTTTT
TRBJ1-2	-	TRBV28	CASSLERDRGYTF	TGTGCCAGCAGTTTAGAGCGGGATCGTGGCTACACCTTC
TRBJ1-3	-	TRBV4-1	CASSQESVGPGNTIYF	TGCGCCAGCAGCCAAGAAAGTGTGGGGCCAGGAAACACCATATATTTT
TRBJ2-3	TRBD1	TRBV6-6	CASSSGQGSDTQYF	TGTGCCAGCAGTTCCGGACAGGGTTCAGATACGCAGTATTTT
TRBJ1-5	-	TRBV6-1	CASSDRRGGDSDQPQHF	TGTGCCAGCAGTGATCGCCGGGGAGGGGATAGTGATCAGCCCCAGCATTTT
TRBJ2-3	TRBD1	TRBV5-1	CASRIRTGDTNTQYF	TGCGCCAGCAGAATCCGGACAGGGGACACAAATACGCAGTATTTT
TRBJ2-5	-	TRBV6-5	CASSYSGGAQETQYF	TGTGCCAGCAGTTACTCGGGGGGGGCCCAAGAGACCCAGTACTTC
TRBJ1-4	TRBD1	TRBV13	CASSSGQGLNEKLFF	TGTGCCAGCAGCTCAGGACAGGGCCTTAATGAAAAACTGTTTTTT
TRBJ2-5	TRBD2	TRBV5-4	CASSFEREGETQYF	TGTGCCAGCAGCTTCGAGCGGGAGGGAGAGACCCAGTACTTC
TRBJ1-2	-	TRBV7-2	CASSLAREIYGYTF	TGTGCCAGCAGCTTAGCCAGGGAAATTTATGGCTACACCTTC
TRBJ1-1	-	TRBV5-6	CASSNREMRRAFF	TGTGCCAGCAGCAACAGGGAAATGAGAAGGGCTTTCTTT
TRBJ1-2	TRBD1	TRBV11-2	CASSTDRGAYGYTF	TGTGCCAGCAGCACGGACAGGGGTGCCTATGGCTACACCTTC
TRBJ2-7	TRBD1	TRBV6-1	CAIQPGQGANEQYF	TGTGCCATCCAACCGGGACAGGGGGCAAACGAGCAGTACTTC
TRBJ2-7	TRBD2	TRBV28	CASSLPLAGPYEQYF	TGTGCCAGCAGTTTGCCCCTAGCGGGCCCCTACGAGCAGTACTTC
TRBJ1-1	-	TRBV5-1	CASSFDWRGSDTEAFF	TGCGCCAGCAGCTTTGATTGGCGGGGATCGGACACTGAAGCTTTCTTT